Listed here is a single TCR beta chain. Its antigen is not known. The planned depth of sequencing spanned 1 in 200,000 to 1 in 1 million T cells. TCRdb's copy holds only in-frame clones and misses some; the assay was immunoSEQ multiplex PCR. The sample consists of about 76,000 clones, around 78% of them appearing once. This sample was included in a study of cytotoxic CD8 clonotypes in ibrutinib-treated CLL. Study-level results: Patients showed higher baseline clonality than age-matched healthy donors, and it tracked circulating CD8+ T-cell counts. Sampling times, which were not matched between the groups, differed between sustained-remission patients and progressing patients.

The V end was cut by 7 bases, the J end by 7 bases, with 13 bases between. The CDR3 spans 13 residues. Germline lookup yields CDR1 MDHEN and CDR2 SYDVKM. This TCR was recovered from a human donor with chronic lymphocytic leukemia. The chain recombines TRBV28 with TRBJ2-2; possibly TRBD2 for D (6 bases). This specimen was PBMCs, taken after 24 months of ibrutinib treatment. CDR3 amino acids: CASNPGGVGELFF. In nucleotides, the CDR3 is TGTGCCAGCAACCCCGGGGGAGTCGGGGAGCTGTTTTTT.